This T cell receptor (beta chain) was identified during a study of cytomegalovirus exposure and HLA in healthy donors. Both 60 Vbeta primers and 13 Jbeta primers went into the PCR. The data were produced by immunoSEQ multiplex PCR, yet TCRdb's version contains in-frame clones alone and is incomplete. The data hold 200,000 to 250,000 clones, with approximately 80% observed a single time. After removal of 1 base from V and 6 bases from J, the junction contained 6 bases not matched to a gene. Germline V CDR1 and CDR2: SGHRS, YFSETQ. The CDR3 length is 14 residues. The chain employs TRBV5-1 and TRBJ1-2; 7 bases are shared with TRBD1. The TCR sequence derives from a man aged 50-60 years in good health and CMV-seronegative. The sample consisted of PBMCs. The CDR3 here is CASSLTGAGNGYTF. Written as DNA, the CDR3 is TGCGCCAGCAGCTTGACAGGGGCCGGGAATGGCTACACCTTC.